This T cell receptor (beta chain) was recovered during a study of blood T cell repertoires in COVID-19. Methods used by the authors: The authors estimated nucleated cell counts from reference gene primer amplification. The repertoire was sequenced with immunoSEQ multiplex PCR; TCRdb's copy has only in-frame clones and lacks some. D and trimming come from the DNA, and the V and J calls and clone size come from that table. The table has a few hundred thousand clones, around 80% seen once. The sequencing input was PBMCs or T cells enriched from blood (not recorded which). This clonotype was sampled from a young man with acute COVID-19.

This CDR3 reads CASSQGTSAETQYF. As DNA, the CDR3 is TGTGCCAGCAGCCAAGGCACTAGCGCAGAGACCCAGTACTTC. The V call is TRBV4-2, the J call TRBJ2-5; 7 bases align to TRBD2. Germline V gene sequence: CDR1 LGHNA, CDR2 YNFKEQ. The J segment lost 4 bases and the V segment lost 1 base, leaving 3 bases of the junction unmatched. The CDR3 is 14 amino acids.